These T cell receptor beta chains were read from a single sample in a study of shared clonotypes between healthy human individuals. The repertoire was sequenced with immunoSEQ multiplex PCR; TCRdb's copy has only in-frame clones and lacks some. The data show 2 million to 3 million clones, 93% seen once. The sequenced sample consisted of naive CD4+ T cells from PBMCs. The receptors were gathered from a man between 18 and 35 years old in good health. Some clones in this sample may be carry-over from other donors' samples. Both conserved end residues are part of each CDR3. The D gene is left open where the match is weak. Only part of the rows carry a size: once, few, many, or a class if the clone is expanded.

v_gene	abundance	d_gene	j_gene	CDR3aa	CDR3nt
TRBV28	once	NA	TRBJ1-5	CVCGQPNQPQHF	TGTGTTTGTGGACAGCCCAATCAGCCCCAGCATTTT
TRBV5-1	NA	TRBD2	TRBJ2-3	CASSYGTSVTDTQYF	TGCGCCAGCAGTTACGGGACTAGCGTTACAGATACGCAGTATTTT
TRBV4-1	NA	TRBD1	TRBJ2-6	CASSQGTGTGANVLTF	TGCGCCAGCAGTCAAGGGACAGGGACTGGGGCCAACGTCCTGACTTTC
TRBV28	NA	TRBD2	TRBJ2-7	CASRLAASYEQYF	TGTGCCAGCCGACTAGCGGCGTCCTACGAGCAGTACTTC
TRBV6-6	NA	NA	TRBJ2-4	CASSYSQGAKNIQYF	TGTGCCAGCAGTTACTCCCAGGGGGCCAAAAACATTCAGTACTTC
TRBV9	NA	NA	TRBJ2-7	CASSVPRSGGEQYF	TGTGCCAGCAGCGTCCCCCGGAGTGGGGGCGAGCAGTACTTC
TRBV18	NA	NA	TRBJ2-6	CASSPSHRDGMPPGANVLTF	TGTGCCAGCTCACCCTCACATCGGGACGGGATGCCCCCTGGGGCCAACGTCCTGACTTTC
TRBV27	NA	NA	TRBJ2-1	CASTQGRSYNEQFF	TGTGCCAGCACGCAAGGCCGCTCCTACAATGAGCAGTTCTTC
TRBV9	NA	TRBD1	TRBJ1-2	CASSVRDRGSVNTF	TGTGCCAGCAGCGTCCGGGACAGGGGCTCGGTGAACACCTTC
TRBV10-1	NA	NA	TRBJ1-5	CARPTRGQPQHF	TGCGCCAGGCCAACAAGGGGTCAGCCCCAGCATTTT